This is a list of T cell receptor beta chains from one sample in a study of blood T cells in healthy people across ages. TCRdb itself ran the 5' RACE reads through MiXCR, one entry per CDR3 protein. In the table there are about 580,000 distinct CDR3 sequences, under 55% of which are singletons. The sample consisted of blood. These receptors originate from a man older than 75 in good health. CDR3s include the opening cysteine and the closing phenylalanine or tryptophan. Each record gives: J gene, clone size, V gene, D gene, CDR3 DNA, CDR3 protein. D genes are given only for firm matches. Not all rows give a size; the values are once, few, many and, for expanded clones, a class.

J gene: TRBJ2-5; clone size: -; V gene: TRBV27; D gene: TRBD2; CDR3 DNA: TGTGCCAGCAGTTTAGGCGGGGTAGCGGGAGTCCCACAGGAGACCCAGTACTTC; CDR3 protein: CASSLGGVAGVPQETQYF
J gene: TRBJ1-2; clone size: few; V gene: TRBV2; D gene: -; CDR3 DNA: TGTGCCAGCAGTGAAGAGAGGGAACTGGGCTACACCTTC; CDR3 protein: CASSEERELGYTF
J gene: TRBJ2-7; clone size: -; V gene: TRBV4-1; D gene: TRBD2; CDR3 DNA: TGCGCCAGCAGCCAAGGGCCTAGCGGGAGTAACGAGCAGTACTTC; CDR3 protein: CASSQGPSGSNEQYF
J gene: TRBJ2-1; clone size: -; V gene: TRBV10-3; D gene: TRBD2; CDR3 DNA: TGTGCCATCAGTGAGTCCGGGGGGGGCGGAGACAATGAGCAGTTCTTC; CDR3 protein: CAISESGGGGDNEQFF
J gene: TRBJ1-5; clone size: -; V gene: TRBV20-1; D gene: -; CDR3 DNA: TGCAGTGCTCTAACCCCGCAGGCCGGAGGGCCCCAGCATTTT; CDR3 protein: CSALTPQAGGPQHF
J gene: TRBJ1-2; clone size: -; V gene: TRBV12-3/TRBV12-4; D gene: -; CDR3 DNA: TGTGCCAGCAGTTTACGGGCAGGTCTCGGCTACACCTTC; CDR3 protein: CASSLRAGLGYTF
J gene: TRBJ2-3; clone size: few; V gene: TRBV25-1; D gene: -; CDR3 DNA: TGTGCCAGCAGAGTAGCCAGCACAGATACGCAGTATTTT; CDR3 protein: CASRVASTDTQYF
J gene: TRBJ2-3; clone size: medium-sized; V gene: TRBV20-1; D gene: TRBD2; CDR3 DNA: TGCAGTGCTCGGACTAGCGGGGGGGTCAACACAGATACGCAGTATTTT; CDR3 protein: CSARTSGGVNTDTQYF
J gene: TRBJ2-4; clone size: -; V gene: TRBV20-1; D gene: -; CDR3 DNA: TGCAGTGCTAGAGATTCAGGACTCCCCGAAGACATTCAGTACTTC; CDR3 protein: CSARDSGLPEDIQYF
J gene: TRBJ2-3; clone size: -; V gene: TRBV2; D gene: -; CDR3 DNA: TGTGCCAGCAGTGAACGGGCGCGAAGCACAGATACGCAGTATTTT; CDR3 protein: CASSERARSTDTQYF
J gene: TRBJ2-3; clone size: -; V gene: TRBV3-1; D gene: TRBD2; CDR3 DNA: TGTGCCAGCAGTCTGAAGGGAGGGCAAGATACGCAGTATTTT; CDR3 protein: CASSLKGGQDTQYF
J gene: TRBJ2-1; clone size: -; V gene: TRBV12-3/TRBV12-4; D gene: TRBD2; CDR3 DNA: TGTGCCAGCAGGCCCGGGGGGGCTGAGCAGTTCTTC; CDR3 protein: CASRPGGAEQFF
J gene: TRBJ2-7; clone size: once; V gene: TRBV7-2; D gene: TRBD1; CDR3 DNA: TGTGTCAGCACCCGGACAGGGATCTCCTACGAGCAGTACTTC; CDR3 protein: CVSTRTGISYEQYF
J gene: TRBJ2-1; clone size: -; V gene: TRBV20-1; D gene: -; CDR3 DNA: TGCAGCCTCAAGGGGGTTTGGCCCTACAATGAGCAGTTCTTC; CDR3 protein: CSLKGVWPYNEQFF
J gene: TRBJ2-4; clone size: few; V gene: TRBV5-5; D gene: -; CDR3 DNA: TGTGCCAGCAGCCTCCCTACGGGGATAGCCAAAAACATTCAGTACTTC; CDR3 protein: CASSLPTGIAKNIQYF
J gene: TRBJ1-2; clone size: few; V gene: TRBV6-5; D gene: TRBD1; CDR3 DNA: TGTGCCAGCAGTTATACAGGGGGCCAGGGTGGCTACACCTTC; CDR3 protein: CASSYTGGQGGYTF
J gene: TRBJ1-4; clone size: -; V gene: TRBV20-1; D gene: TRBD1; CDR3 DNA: TGCAGTGCTGGGACAGGGGGCGCTGGTGAAAAACTGTTTTTT; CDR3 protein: CSAGTGGAGEKLFF
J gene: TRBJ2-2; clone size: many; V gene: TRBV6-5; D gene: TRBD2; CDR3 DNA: TGTGCCAGCAGCCAAAGACTAGCGGGAGGGCCTGGGGAGCTGTTTTTT; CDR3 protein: CASSQRLAGGPGELFF
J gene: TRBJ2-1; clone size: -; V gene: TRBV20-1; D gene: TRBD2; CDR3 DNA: TGCAGTGCTAGAGACCTTAGCGGGAGGGTAAATGAGCAGTTCTTC; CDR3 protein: CSARDLSGRVNEQFF
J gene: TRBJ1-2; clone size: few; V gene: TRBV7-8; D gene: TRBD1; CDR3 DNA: TGTGCCAGCAGCCACAGGACAGGGGGCAGCTATGGCTACACCTTC; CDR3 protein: CASSHRTGGSYGYTF
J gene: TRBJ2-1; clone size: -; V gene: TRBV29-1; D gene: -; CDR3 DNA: TGCAGCGTTGAAGGGACAGTAGGGAGACAGTTCTTC; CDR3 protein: CSVEGTVGRQFF
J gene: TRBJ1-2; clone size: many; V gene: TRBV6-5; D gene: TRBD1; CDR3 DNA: TGTGCCAGCAGTTACTCAAGGGCAGGGGGTGGCTACACCTTC; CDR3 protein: CASSYSRAGGGYTF
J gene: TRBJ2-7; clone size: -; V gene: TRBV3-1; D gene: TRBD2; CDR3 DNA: TGTGCCAGCAGCGAGGGGTCGCGGGGGAGAATATACGAGCAGTACTTC; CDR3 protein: CASSEGSRGRIYEQYF
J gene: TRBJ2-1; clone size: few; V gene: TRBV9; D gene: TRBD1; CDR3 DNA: TGTGCCAGCAGCCCCAGGGACAGCTCCTACAATGAGCAGTTCTTC; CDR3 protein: CASSPRDSSYNEQFF
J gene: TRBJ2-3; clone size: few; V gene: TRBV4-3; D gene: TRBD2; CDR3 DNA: TGCGCCAGCAGCCAAGACTTGGCGGGGGGGCCCAGAGATACGCAGTATTTT; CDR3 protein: CASSQDLAGGPRDTQYF
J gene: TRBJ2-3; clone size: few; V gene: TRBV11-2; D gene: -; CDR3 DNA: TGTGCCAGCAGACAAAAAAGGGGGGCCACAGATACGCAGTATTTT; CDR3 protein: CASRQKRGATDTQYF
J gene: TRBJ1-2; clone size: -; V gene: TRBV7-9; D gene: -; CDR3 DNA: TGTGCCAGCAGCCACGGGCAGGACTATGGCTACACCTTC; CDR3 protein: CASSHGQDYGYTF
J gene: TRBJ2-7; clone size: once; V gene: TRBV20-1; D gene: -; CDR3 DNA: TGCAGTGCTAGAGATGGCCAGCCAAACACCTGCGAGCAGTACTTC; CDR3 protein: CSARDGQPNTCEQYF
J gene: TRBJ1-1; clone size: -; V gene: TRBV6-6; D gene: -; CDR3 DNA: TGTGCCAGCAACAACTACCAAAACTCCAAGAACACTGAAGCTTTCTTT; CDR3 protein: CASNNYQNSKNTEAFF
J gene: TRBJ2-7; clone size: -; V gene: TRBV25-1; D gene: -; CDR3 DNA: TGTGCCAGCAGTGAATTCTTCGAGCAGTACTTC; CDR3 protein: CASSEFFEQYF